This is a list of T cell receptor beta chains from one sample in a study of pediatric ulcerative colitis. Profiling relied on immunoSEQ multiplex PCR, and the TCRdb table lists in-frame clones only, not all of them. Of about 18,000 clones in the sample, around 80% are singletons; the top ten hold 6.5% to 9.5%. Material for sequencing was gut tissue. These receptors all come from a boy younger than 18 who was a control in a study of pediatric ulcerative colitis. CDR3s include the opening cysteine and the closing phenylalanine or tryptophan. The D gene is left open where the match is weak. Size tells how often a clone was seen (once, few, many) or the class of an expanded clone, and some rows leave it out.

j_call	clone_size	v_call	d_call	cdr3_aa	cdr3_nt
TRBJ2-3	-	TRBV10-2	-	CASSEMGVSTDTQYF	TGCGCCAGCAGTGAGATGGGGGTCAGCACAGATACGCAGTATTTT
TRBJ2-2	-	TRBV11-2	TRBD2	CASSLLAGNTGELFF	TGTGCCAGCAGCTTACTAGCGGGGAACACCGGGGAGCTGTTTTTT
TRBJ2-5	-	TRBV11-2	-	CASSLETQYF	TGTGCCAGCAGCTTAGAGACCCAGTACTTC
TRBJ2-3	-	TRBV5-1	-	CASSPGGRGGRDTQYF	TGCGCCAGCAGCCCCGGCGGCCGGGGAGGTAGGGATACGCAGTATTTT
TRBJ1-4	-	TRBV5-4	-	CASSRAPNEKLFF	TGTGCCAGCAGCCGGGCCCCTAATGAAAAACTGTTTTTT
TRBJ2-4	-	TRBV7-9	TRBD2	CASSFDVAGSKNIQYF	TGTGCCAGCAGCTTTGACGTAGCGGGTTCCAAAAACATTCAGTACTTC
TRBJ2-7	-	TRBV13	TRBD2	CASSPTRGAEEQYF	TGTGCCAGCAGCCCAACGCGGGGGGCGGAGGAGCAGTACTTC
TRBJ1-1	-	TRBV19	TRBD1	CASSMSGQGNTEAFF	TGTGCCAGTAGTATGAGCGGACAGGGTAACACTGAAGCTTTCTTT
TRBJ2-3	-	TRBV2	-	CASNAGQDTQYF	TGTGCCAGCAACGCAGGGCAAGATACGCAGTATTTT
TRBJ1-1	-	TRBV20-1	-	CSAAENTEAFF	TGCAGTGCGGCGGAGAACACTGAAGCTTTCTTT
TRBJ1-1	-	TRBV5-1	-	CASTYDTAATEAFF	TGCGCCAGCACCTATGACACGGCCGCAACTGAAGCTTTCTTT
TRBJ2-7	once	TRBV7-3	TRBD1	CASRGQGGSYEQYF	TGTGCCAGCAGGGGACAGGGTGGCTCCTACGAGCAGTACTTC
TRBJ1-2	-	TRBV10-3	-	CAISVTGYGYTF	TGTGCCATCAGTGTGACAGGTTATGGCTACACCTTC
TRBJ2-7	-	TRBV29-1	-	CSVEGKEAYEQYF	TGCAGCGTTGAGGGAAAGGAAGCCTACGAGCAGTACTTC
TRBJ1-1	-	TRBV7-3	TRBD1	CASSSDRRGNTEAFF	TGTGCCAGCAGCTCGGACAGGAGGGGGAACACTGAAGCTTTCTTT
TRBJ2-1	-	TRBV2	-	CASSTGGGMEQFF	TGTGCCAGCAGTACCGGAGGAGGCATGGAGCAGTTCTTC
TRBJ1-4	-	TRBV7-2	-	CASSFQDNEKLFF	TGTGCCAGCAGCTTCCAGGATAATGAAAAACTGTTTTTT
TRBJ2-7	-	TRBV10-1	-	CASSDGTATYEQYF	TGCGCCAGCAGTGACGGCACGGCCACCTACGAGCAGTACTTC
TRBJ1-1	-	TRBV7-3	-	CASSLLGNTEAFF	TGTGCCAGCAGCTTACTGGGTAACACTGAAGCTTTCTTT
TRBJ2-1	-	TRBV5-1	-	CASSLASGARNEQFF	TGCGCCAGCAGCTTGGCCTCCGGGGCGCGGAATGAGCAGTTCTTC
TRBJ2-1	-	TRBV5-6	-	CASSLGGRSRQFF	TGTGCCAGCAGCTTGGGTGGCCGTTCGAGGCAGTTCTTC
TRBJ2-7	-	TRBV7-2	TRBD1	CASSSRYRDSGSYEQYF	TGTGCCAGCAGCTCGCGATACCGGGACAGCGGTTCCTACGAGCAGTACTTC
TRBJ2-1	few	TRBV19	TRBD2	CASSITGTSGGSEQFF	TGTGCCAGTAGTATCACCGGGACTAGCGGGGGGAGTGAGCAGTTCTTC
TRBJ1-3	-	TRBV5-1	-	CASSLQGSEGNTIYF	TGCGCCAGCAGCTTGCAGGGTTCGGAAGGAAACACCATATATTTT
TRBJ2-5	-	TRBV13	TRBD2	CASSRSGRQETQYF	TGTGCCAGCAGCCGTAGCGGGAGGCAAGAGACCCAGTACTTC
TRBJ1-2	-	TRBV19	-	CASTPGWGRDYGYTF	TGTGCCAGTACCCCGGGGTGGGGGCGAGACTATGGCTACACCTTC
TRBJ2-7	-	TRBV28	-	CASSLALGHTSSYEQYF	TGTGCCAGCAGTTTAGCTCTAGGGCATACAAGCTCCTACGAGCAGTACTTC
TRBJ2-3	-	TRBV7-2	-	CASSPNHSTDTQYF	TGTGCCAGCAGCCCAAATCATAGCACAGATACGCAGTATTTT
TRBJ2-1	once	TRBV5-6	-	CASSLGGLVSSYNEQFF	TGTGCCAGCAGCTTGGGGGGGCTGGTGAGCTCCTACAATGAGCAGTTCTTC
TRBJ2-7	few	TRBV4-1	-	CASSQYRSYEQYF	TGCGCCAGCAGCCAATACCGTTCCTACGAGCAGTACTTC
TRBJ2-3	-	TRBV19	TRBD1	CASSMAPGQGTDTQYF	TGTGCCAGTAGTATGGCCCCGGGACAGGGCACAGATACGCAGTATTTT
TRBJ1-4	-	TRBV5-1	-	CASSLGRSATNEKLFF	TGCGCCAGCAGCTTAGGCAGGTCTGCAACTAATGAAAAACTGTTTTTT
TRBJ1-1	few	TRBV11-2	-	CASSLAPVGGDTEAFF	TGTGCCAGCAGCTTAGCGCCGGTTGGCGGGGACACTGAAGCTTTCTTT
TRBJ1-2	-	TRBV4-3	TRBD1	CASSHLSGQGESYGYTF	TGCGCCAGCAGCCATTTGTCCGGACAGGGGGAGAGCTATGGCTACACCTTC
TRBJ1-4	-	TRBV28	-	CASTATNEKLFF	TGTGCCAGCACGGCAACTAATGAAAAACTGTTTTTT
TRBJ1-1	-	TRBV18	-	CASSPNESVDSPRTEAFF	TGTGCCAGCTCACCTAATGAGTCCGTCGACAGTCCTAGGACTGAAGCTTTCTTT
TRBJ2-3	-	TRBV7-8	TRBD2	CASSLPGLAGGITDTQYF	TGTGCCAGCAGCCTTCCGGGACTAGCGGGGGGTATTACAGATACGCAGTATTTT
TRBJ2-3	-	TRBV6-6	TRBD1	CATGTVSTDTQYF	TGTGCCACCGGGACAGTTAGCACAGATACGCAGTATTTT
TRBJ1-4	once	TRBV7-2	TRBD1	CASSSGTEENEKLFF	TGTGCCAGCAGCTCAGGGACAGAGGAAAATGAAAAACTGTTTTTT
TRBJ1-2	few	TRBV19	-	CASIHYVYGYTF	TGTGCCAGTATCCATTACGTATATGGCTACACCTTC